This paragraph reports one T cell receptor (beta chain). The antigen remains undetermined. Buffy coats from healthy blood donors served as controls. Data came from immunoSEQ multiplex PCR; TCRdb stores just in-frame clones and leaves some out. The profile shows tens of thousands of clones, more than 75% of them singletons. This sample is drawn from a study of STAT5B mutations in CD4+ large granular lymphocyte leukemia. The study, taken as a whole, reports: Higher CD4+ than CD8+ T-LGLL clonality might reflect small sample size. Main leukemic clonotypes were patient-specific, but 20% to 25% appeared at low frequency elsewhere.

The sample comprised CD4+ T cells from blood buffy coats. The receptor comes from a human donor in good health.

The CDR3 here is CASSYAGGLTDTQYF. The CDR3 nucleotides read TGTGCCAGCAGTTACGCCGGGGGCCTCACAGATACGCAGTATTTT. This rearrangement joins TRBV6-5 to TRBJ2-3, with D possibly called TRBD1 or TRBD2 (6 bases each). The length of the CDR3 is 15 residues. V dropped 2 bases and J dropped 2 bases, with 11 bases sitting between them. Germline V CDR1 and CDR2: MNHEY, SVGAGI.